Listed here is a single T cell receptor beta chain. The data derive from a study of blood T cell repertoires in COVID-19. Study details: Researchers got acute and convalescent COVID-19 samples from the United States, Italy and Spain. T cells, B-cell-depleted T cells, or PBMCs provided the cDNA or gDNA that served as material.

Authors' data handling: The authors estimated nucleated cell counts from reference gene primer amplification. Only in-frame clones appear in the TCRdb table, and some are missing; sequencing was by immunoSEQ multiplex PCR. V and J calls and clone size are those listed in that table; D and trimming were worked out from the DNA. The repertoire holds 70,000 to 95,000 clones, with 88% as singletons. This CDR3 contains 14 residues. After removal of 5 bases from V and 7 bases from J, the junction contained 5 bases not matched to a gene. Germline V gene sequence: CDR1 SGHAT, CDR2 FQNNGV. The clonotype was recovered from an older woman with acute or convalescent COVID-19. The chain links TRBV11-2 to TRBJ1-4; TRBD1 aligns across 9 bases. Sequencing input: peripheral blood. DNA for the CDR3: TGTGCCAGCAGCCGGGGACAGGGCCGTGAAAAACTGTTTTTT. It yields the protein CASSRGQGREKLFF. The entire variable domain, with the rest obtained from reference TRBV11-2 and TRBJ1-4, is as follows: EAGVAQSPRYKIIEKRQSVAFWCNPISGHATLYWYQQILGQGPKLLIQFQNNGVVDDSQLPKDRFSAERLKGVDSTLKIQPAKLEDSAVYLCASSRGQGREKLFFGSGTQLSVL.